The clone carrying this T cell receptor (beta chain) was observed a few times. The data were taken from a study of control samples from healthy donors and cancer patients. This CDR3 is 16 amino acids long. Per the germline V gene, CDR1 is ENHRY and CDR2 is SYGVKD. V shed 7 bases and J shed 4 bases, with 17 bases lying between them. Clones were sequenced by immunoSEQ multiplex PCR, and TCRdb holds only the in-frame ones, with some missing. The data show under 200,000 clones, roughly 94% seen once. The chain is built from TRBV10-3 and TRBJ2-6, with D possibly TRBD2 on 5 matching bases. Sample: blood. This clonotype originated in a woman aged 40 to 55 in good health. CDR3 loop: CAIKAGEGSGANVLTF. The CDR3 DNA is TGTGCCATCAAGGCAGGCGAGGGCTCCGGGGCCAACGTCCTGACTTTC.